This entry describes one T cell receptor (beta chain). The V gene's germline CDR1 is MDHEN and CDR2 SYDVKM. The length of the CDR3 is 15 residues. The V and J ends lost 1 base and 1 base respectively, with 10 bases between them. The entry originates in a study of T cell changes during pregnancy in multiple sclerosis. Using immunoSEQ multiplex PCR, the repertoire was profiled, and TCRdb retains in-frame clones only, with some absent. The sample contains some 130,000 clones, roughly 96% of which appear only once. V usage is TRBV28 and J usage is TRBJ1-1; D uncertain. This specimen consisted of peripheral blood, obtained after pregnancy. This clonotype was sampled from a female donor with multiple sclerosis, enrolled in a pregnancy study. The CDR3 loop reads CASSLLVGANTEAFF. The CDR3 nucleotides read TGTGCCAGCAGTTTATTAGTGGGCGCGAACACTGAAGCTTTCTTT.